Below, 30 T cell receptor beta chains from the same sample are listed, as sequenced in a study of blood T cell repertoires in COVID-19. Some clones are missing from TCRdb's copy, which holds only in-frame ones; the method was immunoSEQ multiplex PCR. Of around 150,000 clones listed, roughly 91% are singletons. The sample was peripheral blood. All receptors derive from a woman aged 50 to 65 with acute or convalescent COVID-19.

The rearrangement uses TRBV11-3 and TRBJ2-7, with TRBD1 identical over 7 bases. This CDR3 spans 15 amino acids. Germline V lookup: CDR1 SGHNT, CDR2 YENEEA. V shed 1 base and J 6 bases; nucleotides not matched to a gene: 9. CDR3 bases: TGTGCCAGCAGCTTAGGAGGGGGCGGTTCATTCGAGCAGTACTTC. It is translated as CASSLGGGGSFEQYF. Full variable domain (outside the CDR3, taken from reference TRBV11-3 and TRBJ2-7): EAGVVQSPRYKIIEKKQPVAFWCNPISGHNTLYWYLQNLGQGPELLIRYENEEAVDDSQLPKDRFSAERLKGVDSTLKIQPAELGDSAVYLCASSLGGGGSFEQYFGPGTRLTVT.

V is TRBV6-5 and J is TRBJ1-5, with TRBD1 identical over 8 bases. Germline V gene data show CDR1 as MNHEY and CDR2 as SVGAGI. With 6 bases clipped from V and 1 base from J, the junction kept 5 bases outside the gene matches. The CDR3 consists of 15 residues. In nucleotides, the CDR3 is TGTGCCAGCAGGAACAGGGGGAACAGCAATCAGCCCCAGCATTTT. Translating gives CASRNRGNSNQPQHF.

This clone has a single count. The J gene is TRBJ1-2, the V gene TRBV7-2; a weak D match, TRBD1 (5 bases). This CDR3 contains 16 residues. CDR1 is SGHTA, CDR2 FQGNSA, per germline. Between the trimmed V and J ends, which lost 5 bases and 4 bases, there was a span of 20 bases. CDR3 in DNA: TGTGCCAGCAGCCCCCGGGGGGGGAGCATAGGCTATGGCTACACCTTC. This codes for CASSPRGGSIGYGYTF.

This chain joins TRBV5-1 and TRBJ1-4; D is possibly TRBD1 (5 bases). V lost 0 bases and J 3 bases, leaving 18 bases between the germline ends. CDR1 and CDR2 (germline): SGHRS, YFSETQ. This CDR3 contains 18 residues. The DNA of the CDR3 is TGCGCCAGCAGCTTGGAGGGTAGGAGGGGAGCACCTAATGAAAAACTGTTTTTT. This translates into CASSLEGRRGAPNEKLFF.

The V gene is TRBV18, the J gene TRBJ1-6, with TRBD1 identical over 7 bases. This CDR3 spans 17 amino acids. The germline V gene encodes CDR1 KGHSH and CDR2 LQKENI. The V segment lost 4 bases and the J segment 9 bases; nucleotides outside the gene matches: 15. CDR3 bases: TGTGCCAGCTCACGTAAATATACCGGGACAGAACTTTCACCCCTCCACTTT. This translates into CASSRKYTGTELSPLHF.

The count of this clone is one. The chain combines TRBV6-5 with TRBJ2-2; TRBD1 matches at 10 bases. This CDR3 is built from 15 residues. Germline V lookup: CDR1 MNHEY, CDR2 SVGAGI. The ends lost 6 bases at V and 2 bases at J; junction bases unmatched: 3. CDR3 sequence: CASSGDRGNTGELFF. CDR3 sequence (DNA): TGTGCCAGCAGCGGGGACAGGGGAAACACCGGGGAGCTGTTTTTT.

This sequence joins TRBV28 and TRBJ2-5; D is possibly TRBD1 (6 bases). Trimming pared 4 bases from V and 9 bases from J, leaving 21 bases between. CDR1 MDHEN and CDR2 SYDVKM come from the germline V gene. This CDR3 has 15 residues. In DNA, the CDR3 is TGTGCCAGCAGTTACTCCTGGGGCAGGGGCTCGGCCCAGTACTTC. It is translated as CASSYSWGRGSAQYF.

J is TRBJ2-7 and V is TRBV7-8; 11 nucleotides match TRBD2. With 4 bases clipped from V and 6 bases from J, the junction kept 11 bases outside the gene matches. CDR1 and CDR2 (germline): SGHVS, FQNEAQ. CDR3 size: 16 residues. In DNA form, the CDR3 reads TGTGCCAGCAGCTCCTATACTAGCGGGGGCCCTCTCGAGCAGTACTTC. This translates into CASSSYTSGGPLEQYF. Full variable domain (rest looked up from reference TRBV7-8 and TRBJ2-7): GAGVSQSPRYKVAKRGQDVALRCDPISGHVSLFWYQQALGQGPEFLTYFQNEAQLDKSGLPSDRFFAERPEGSVSTLKIQRTQQEDSAVYLCASSSYTSGGPLEQYFGPGTRLTVT.

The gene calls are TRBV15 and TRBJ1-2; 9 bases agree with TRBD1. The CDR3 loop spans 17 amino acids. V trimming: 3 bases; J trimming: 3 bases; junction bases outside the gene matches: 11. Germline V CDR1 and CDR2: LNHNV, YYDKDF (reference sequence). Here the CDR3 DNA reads TGTGCCACCAGCAGGGGACCGGGACAGGGACCCGACTATGGCTACACCTTC. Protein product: CATSRGPGQGPDYGYTF.

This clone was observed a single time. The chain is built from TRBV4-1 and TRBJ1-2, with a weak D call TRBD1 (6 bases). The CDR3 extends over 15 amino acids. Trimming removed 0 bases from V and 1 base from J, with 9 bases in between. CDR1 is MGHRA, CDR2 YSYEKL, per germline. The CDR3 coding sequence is TGCGCCAGCAGCCAAGAAACAGGGCTTAACTATGGCTACACCTTC. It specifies CASSQETGLNYGYTF.

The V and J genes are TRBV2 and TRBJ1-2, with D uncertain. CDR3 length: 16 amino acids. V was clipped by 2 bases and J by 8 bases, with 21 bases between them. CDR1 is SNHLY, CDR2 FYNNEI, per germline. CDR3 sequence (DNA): TGTGCCAGCAGTGAATCCCACGGGTGGCTTGGTGGAGGCTACACCTTC. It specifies CASSESHGWLGGGYTF.

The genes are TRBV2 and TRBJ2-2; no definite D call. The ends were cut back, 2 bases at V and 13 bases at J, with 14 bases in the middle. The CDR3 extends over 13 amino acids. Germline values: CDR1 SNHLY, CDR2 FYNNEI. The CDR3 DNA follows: TGTGCCAGCAGTGAATCTGATATCAGAAGGCTGTTTTTT. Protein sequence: CASSESDIRRLFF.

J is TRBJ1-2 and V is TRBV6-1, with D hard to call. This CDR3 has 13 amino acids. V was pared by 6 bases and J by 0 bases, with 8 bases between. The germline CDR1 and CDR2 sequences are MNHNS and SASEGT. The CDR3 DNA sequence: TGTGCCAGCAGCCCCCATGCTAACTATGGCTACACCTTC. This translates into CASSPHANYGYTF.

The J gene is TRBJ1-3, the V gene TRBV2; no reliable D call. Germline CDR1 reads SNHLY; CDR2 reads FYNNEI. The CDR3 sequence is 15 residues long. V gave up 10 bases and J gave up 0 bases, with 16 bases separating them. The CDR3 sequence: CATYRETGSGNTIYF. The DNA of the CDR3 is TGTGCCACCTATCGCGAGACGGGCTCTGGAAACACCATATATTTT.

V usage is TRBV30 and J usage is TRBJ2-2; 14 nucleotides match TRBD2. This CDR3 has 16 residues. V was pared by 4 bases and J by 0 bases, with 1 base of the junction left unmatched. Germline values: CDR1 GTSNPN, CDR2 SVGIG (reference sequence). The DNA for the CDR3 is TGTGCCTGGATGGGACTAGCGGGAGCGAACACCGGGGAGCTGTTTTTT. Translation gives CAWMGLAGANTGELFF.

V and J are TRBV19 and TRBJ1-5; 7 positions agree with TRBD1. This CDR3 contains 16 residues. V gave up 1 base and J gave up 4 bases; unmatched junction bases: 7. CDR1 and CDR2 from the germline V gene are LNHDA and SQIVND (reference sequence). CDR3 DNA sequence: TGTGCCAGTAGTATAGGGGGACAGCAGGGGAATCAGCCCCAGCATTTT. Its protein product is CASSIGGQQGNQPQHF.

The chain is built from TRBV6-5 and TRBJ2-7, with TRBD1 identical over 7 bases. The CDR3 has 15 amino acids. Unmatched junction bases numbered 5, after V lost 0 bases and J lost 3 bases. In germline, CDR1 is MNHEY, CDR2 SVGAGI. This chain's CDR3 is CASSYSMGQSYEQYF. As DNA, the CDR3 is TGTGCCAGCAGTTACTCGATGGGACAGAGCTACGAGCAGTACTTC.

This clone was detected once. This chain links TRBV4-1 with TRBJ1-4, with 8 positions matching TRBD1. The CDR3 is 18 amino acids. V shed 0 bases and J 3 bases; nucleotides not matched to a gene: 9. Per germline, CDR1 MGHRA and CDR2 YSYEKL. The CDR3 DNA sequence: TGCGCCAGCAGCCAAGATCAAGGGCAGGGGGCGGCTAATGAAAAACTGTTTTTT. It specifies CASSQDQGQGAANEKLFF.

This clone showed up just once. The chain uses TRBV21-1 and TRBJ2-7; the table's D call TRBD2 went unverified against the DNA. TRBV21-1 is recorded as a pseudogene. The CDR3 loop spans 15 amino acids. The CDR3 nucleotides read TGTGCCAGCAGCAGCCTAGCGGACAGTGGCGTCGAGCAGTACTTC. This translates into CASSSLADSGVEQYF.

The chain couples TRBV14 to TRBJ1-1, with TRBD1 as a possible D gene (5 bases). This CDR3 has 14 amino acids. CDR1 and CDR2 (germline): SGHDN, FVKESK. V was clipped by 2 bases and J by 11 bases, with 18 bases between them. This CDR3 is CASSQKPGSAGAFF. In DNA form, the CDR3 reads TGTGCCAGCAGCCAAAAACCAGGGTCCGCGGGGGCTTTCTTT. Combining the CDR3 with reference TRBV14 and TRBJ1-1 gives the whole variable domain EAGVTQFPSHSVIEKGQTVTLRCDPISGHDNLYWYRRVMGKEIKFLLHFVKESKQDESGMPNNRFLAERTGGTYSTLKVQPAELEDSGVYFCASSQKPGSAGAFFGQGTRLTVV.

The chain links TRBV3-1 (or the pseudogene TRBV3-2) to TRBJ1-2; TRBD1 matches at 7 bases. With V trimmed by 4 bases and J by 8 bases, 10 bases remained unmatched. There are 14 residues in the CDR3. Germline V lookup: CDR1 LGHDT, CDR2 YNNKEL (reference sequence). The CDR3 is CASSPFGQVLGYTF. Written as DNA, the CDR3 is TGTGCCAGCAGCCCCTTCGGACAGGTCCTGGGCTACACCTTC.

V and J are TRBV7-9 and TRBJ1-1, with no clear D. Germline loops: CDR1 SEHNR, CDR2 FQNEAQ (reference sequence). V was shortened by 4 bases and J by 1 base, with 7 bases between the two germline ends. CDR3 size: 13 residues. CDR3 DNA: TGTGCCAGCAGCTCCCTATCGAACACTGAAGCTTTCTTT. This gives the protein CASSSLSNTEAFF.

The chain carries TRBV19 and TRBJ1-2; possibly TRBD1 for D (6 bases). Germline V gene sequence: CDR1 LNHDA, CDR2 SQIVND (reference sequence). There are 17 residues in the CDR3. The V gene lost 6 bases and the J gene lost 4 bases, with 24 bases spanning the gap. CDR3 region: CASSLLGGAKIGYGYTF. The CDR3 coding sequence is TGTGCCAGTAGCCTTCTTGGGGGGGCGAAGATCGGCTATGGCTACACCTTC.

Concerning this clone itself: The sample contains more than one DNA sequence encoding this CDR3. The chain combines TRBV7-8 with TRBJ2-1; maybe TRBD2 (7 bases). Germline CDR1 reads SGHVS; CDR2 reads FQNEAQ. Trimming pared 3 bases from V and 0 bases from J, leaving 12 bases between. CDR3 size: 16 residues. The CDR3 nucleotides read TGTGCCAGCAGCTTGGGGGGGCAAAGCTCCTACAATGAGCAGTTCTTC. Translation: CASSLGGQSSYNEQFF.

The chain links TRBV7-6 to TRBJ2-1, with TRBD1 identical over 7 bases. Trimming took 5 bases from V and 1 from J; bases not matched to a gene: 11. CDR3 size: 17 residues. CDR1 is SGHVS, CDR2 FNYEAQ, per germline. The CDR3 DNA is TGTGCCAGCAGCGAACTAAGGGGGCGACGGTCCTACAATGAGCAGTTCTTC. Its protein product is CASSELRGRRSYNEQFF.

The CDR3 bases are TGTGCCAGCAGTGAAGAGCCAGATCGAGGCTACGAGCAGTACTTC. Translated: CASSEEPDRGYEQYF. The J gene is TRBJ2-7, the V gene TRBV6-1; D remains ambiguous. Trimming took 1 base from V and 3 from J, leaving 13 bases between them. CDR3 length equals 15 residues. CDR1 is MNHNS, CDR2 SASEGT, per germline.

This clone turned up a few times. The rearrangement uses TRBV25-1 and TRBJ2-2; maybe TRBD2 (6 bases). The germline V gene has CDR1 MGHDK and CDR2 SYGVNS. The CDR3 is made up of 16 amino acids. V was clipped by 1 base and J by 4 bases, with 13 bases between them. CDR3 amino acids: CASSEFGTEGTGELFF. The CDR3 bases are TGTGCCAGCAGTGAATTTGGGACGGAGGGCACCGGGGAGCTGTTTTTT.

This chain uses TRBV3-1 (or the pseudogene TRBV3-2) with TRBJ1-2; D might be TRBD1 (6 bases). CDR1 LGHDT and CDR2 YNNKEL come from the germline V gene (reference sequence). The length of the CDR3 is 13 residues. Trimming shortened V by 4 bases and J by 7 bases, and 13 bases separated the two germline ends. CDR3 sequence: CASSPQGSGGYTF. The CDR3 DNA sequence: TGTGCCAGCAGCCCACAGGGATCTGGTGGCTACACCTTC.

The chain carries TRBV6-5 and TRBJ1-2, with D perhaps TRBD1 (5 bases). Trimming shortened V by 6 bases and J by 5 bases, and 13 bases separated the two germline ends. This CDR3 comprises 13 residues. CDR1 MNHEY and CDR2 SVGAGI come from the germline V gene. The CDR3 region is CASSPDGGYGYTF. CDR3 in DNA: TGTGCCAGCAGCCCCGACGGGGGTTATGGCTACACCTTC.

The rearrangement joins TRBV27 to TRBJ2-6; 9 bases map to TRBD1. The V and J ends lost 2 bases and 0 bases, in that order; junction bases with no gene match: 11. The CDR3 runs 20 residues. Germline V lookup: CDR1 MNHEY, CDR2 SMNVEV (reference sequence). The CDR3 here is CASSLRWTGATISGANVLTF. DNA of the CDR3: TGTGCCAGCAGTTTACGGTGGACAGGGGCCACCATCTCTGGGGCCAACGTCCTGACTTTC.